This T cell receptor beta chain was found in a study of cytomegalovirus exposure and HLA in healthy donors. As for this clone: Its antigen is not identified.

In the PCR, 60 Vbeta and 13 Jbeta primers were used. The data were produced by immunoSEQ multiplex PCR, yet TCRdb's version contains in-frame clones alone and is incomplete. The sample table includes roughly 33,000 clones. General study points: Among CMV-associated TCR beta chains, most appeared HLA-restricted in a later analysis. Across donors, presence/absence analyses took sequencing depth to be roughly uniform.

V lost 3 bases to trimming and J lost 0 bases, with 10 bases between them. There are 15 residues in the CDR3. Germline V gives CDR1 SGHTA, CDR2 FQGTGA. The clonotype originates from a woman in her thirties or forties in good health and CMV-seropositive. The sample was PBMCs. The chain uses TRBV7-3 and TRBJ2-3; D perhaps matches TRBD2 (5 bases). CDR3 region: CASSLGRGSTDTQYF. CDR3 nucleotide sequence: TGTGCCAGCAGCTTGGGCAGAGGGAGCACAGATACGCAGTATTTT.